This T cell receptor (beta chain) comes out of a study of blood T cell repertoires in COVID-19. Study-level information: The study drew acute and convalescent COVID-19 samples from the United States, Italy and Spain. The cDNA or gDNA used as material had been derived from T cells, B-cell-depleted T cells, or PBMCs.

This clone appeared a few times. As processed by the authors: Amplified reference gene primers provided the basis for estimating nucleated cell counts. Method: immunoSEQ multiplex PCR; TCRdb's copy keeps in-frame clones and lacks some. The V and J calls and the clone size are those of that table, but D and trimming were determined from the DNA. The sample contains over 110,000 clones, about four fifths of which appear only once. CDR1 and CDR2 from the germline V gene are SGHRS and YFSETQ. V trimming: 5 bases; J trimming: 1 base; junction bases outside the gene matches: 2. This CDR3 has 15 amino acids.

The chain combines TRBV5-1 with TRBJ2-3; 12 bases align to TRBD2. The specimen sequenced was peripheral blood. The receptor's source is an older man who had recovered from COVID-19. CDR3 residues: CASSGLAGRTDTQYF. The CDR3 bases are TGCGCCAGCAGTGGACTAGCGGGACGCACAGATACGCAGTATTTT. Using reference TRBV5-1 and TRBJ2-3 for the parts outside the CDR3, the full variable domain is KAGVTQTPRYLIKTRGQQVTLSCSPISGHRSVSWYQQTPGQGLQFLFEYFSETQRNKGNFPGRFSGRQFSNSRSEMNVSTLELGDSALYLCASSGLAGRTDTQYFGPGTRLTVL.